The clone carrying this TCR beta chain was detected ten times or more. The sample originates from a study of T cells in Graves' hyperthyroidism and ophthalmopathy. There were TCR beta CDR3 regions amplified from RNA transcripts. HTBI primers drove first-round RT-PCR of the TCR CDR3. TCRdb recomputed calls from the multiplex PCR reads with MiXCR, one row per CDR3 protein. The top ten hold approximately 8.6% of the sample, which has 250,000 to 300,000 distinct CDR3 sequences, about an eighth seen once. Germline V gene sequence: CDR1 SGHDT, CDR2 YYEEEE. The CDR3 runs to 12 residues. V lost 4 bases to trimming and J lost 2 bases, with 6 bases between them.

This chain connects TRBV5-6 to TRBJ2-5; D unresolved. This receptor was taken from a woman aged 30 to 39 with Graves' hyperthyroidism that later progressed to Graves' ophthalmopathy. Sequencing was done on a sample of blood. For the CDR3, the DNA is TGTGCCAGCAGCCTAGTTCAAGAGACCCAGTACTTC. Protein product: CASSLVQETQYF. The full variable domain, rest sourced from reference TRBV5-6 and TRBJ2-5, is DAGVTQSPTHLIKTRGQQVTLRCSPKSGHDTVSWYQQALGQGPQFIFQYYEEEERQRGNFPDRFSGHQFPNYSSELNVNALLLGDSALYLCASSLVQETQYFGPGTRLLVL.